This TCR beta chain was documented in a study of blood T cell repertoires in COVID-19. Study details: Whether acute or convalescent, the COVID-19 samples came from the United States, Italy and Spain. Sample material is recorded as cDNA or gDNA derived from T cells, B-cell-depleted T cells, or PBMCs.

As processed by the authors: Amplification from reference gene primers served as the basis for estimated nucleated cell counts. Generated by immunoSEQ multiplex PCR, the TCRdb table keeps only in-frame clones and is missing some. V and J calls and clone size follow that table, whereas D and trimming were derived from the DNA. The sample holds about 99,000 clones, roughly 84% seen once. The V and J ends lost 4 bases and 5 bases respectively, with 15 bases between them. Germline-derived CDR1 and CDR2 are SGHRS and YFSETQ. CDR3 length equals 14 residues. The receptor was isolated from a man between 70 and 80 years old with active or convalescent COVID-19. Sequenced input: peripheral blood. The rearrangement uses TRBV5-1 and TRBJ2-5; possible D gene TRBD1, 6 bases. The CDR3 region is CASSKTAGVETQYF. As DNA, the CDR3 is TGCGCCAGCAGCAAGACGGCAGGGGTGGAGACCCAGTACTTC.